This T cell receptor (beta chain) was recovered during a study of T cells in localized non-small cell lung cancer. Study-level points and caveats: Higher T cell density in the blood was associated with longer overall survival, whereas higher adjacent-lung clonality associated with shorter survival. Tumor showed lower T cell clonality than uninvolved adjacent lung, where it was highest. Analysis by sequencing included only one tumor region, so heterogeneity remains possible. Appearances in adjacent lung were noted for a median approximately 61 of the top 100 tumor clones.

Remarks on this clone: What it binds is not known.

Only in-frame clones appear in the TCRdb table, and some are missing; sequencing was by immunoSEQ multiplex PCR. The sample yields around 15,000 clones, 90% seen once. V dropped 3 bases and J dropped 1 base, with 14 bases sitting between them. CDR1 and CDR2 (germline): KGHSH, LQKENI. There are 16 residues in the CDR3. The gene calls are TRBV18 and TRBJ2-3; TRBD1 might be the D (6 bases). This clonotype was obtained from a woman between 40 and 69 years old with stage III lung adenocarcinoma. The sequences come from peripheral blood mononuclear cells, collected before any cancer treatment. The CDR3 DNA reads as TGTGCCAGCTCACCTTTGACAGGCACCCGCACAGATACGCAGTATTTT. Encoded protein: CASSPLTGTRTDTQYF.